The source of this TCR beta chain is a study of prognosis after radiotherapy for stage I lung cancer. The junction had 9 bases not matched to a gene; V was cut back by 4 bases and J by 1 base. From germline, CDR1 is DFQATT and CDR2 SNEGSKA (reference sequence). This CDR3 has 15 amino acids. Starting from genomic DNA, TCR beta CDR3 was amplified through two-round multiplex PCR. Round one of PCR was performed, and it used primers specific to each TRBV and TRBJ gene. TCRdb called the multiplex PCR reads again in MiXCR, with one record for every CDR3 protein. This table holds nearly 25,000 distinct CDR3 sequences, 36% found once.

This TCR was recovered from a donor at least 50 years old with non-small cell lung cancer. The sample in question was PBMCs, obtained before or after stereotactic body radiation therapy (not recorded which). J is TRBJ2-5 and V is TRBV20-1; 7 bases fit TRBD2. This CDR3 reads CSAIGPGGSQETQYF. Written as DNA, the CDR3 is TGCAGTGCTATAGGACCGGGGGGATCCCAAGAGACCCAGTACTTC.